A single sample is the source of the 8 T cell receptor beta chains below, sequenced in a study of T-cell reconstitution after alpha-beta-depleted transplantation in children. For TCRbeta, the library was prepared with unique molecular identifiers. In TCRdb, the PCR reads were re-called with MiXCR into one record per CDR3 protein. The sample yields fewer than 550,000 distinct CDR3 sequences, about an eighth seen once. The sequences come from PBMCs, mostly from graft donor cells, collected 180 days after TCRalphabeta/CD19-depleted stem cell transplant. All receptors derive from a female patient aged 2 to 10 who had a stem cell transplant for aplastic anemia, so the T cells may come from the graft donor.

In its sample, this clonotype was seen a few times. The chain employs TRBV12-3 or TRBV12-4 and TRBJ2-2, with D unclear. V was pared by 6 bases and J by 8 bases, with 31 bases between. The CDR3 runs to 19 residues. The CDR3 protein is CASSRGVLTLHFAYGELFF. CDR3 DNA: TGTGCCAGCAGCCGTGGTGTCCTCACCCTCCATTTCGCCTATGGGGAGCTGTTTTTT.

CDR3 DNA: TGCAGTGCTAGAGATGTGCAGCGCGCCCCTTTCTCTGGGGCCAACGTCCTGACTTTC. It codes for CSARDVQRAPFSGANVLTF. The V gene is TRBV20-1, the J gene TRBJ2-6; D unclear. The CDR3 runs 19 residues. V lost 0 bases and J 0 bases, leaving 18 bases between the germline ends. From germline, CDR1 is DFQATT and CDR2 SNEGSKA (reference sequence).

The chain recombines TRBV6-6 with TRBJ2-1; no reliable D call. Trimming cost V 5 bases and J 5 bases, with 10 bases left between them. The CDR3 contains 13 residues. Germline assignment: CDR1 MNHNY and CDR2 SVGAGI (reference sequence). Here the CDR3 reads CASSQIMHNEQFF. CDR3 bases: TGTGCCAGCAGTCAGATCATGCACAATGAGCAGTTCTTC.

This clonotype has only a few counts. The chain employs TRBV7-8 and TRBJ1-1; D might be TRBD1 (6 bases). The germline gives CDR1 SGHVS, CDR2 FQNEAQ. With 4 bases removed from V and 1 base from J, the gap between germline ends came to 19 bases. The CDR3 extends over 17 amino acids. Here the CDR3 DNA reads TGTGCCAGCAGCTCCTTTGGGGGGGCGCGGACGAACACTGAAGCTTTCTTT. Protein: CASSSFGGARTNTEAFF.

This clonotype was detected a few times. V gene TRBV20-1 combines with J gene TRBJ2-1; 9 bases are a match to TRBD2. Looked up from germline, CDR1 is DFQATT and CDR2 is SNEGSKA (reference sequence). This CDR3 comprises 15 residues. Losses at the gene ends were 6 bases for V and 9 bases for J; bases not matched to a gene: 15. CDR3 in amino acids: CSAQAAGGRSGEQFF. The CDR3 nucleotides read TGCAGTGCACAGGCAGCGGGGGGCCGATCCGGTGAGCAGTTCTTC.

At least ten counts were recorded for this clonotype. The chain couples TRBV5-1 to TRBJ2-1, with D unclear. There are 15 residues in the CDR3. Looked up from germline, CDR1 is SGHRS and CDR2 is YFSETQ. V was pared by 0 bases and J by 2 bases, with 9 bases between. The CDR3 region is CASSLAPAPYNEQFF. The CDR3 DNA reads TGCGCCAGCAGCTTGGCTCCAGCCCCCTACAATGAGCAGTTCTTC.

This clonotype was counted ten times or more. The chain carries TRBV12-3 or TRBV12-4 and TRBJ2-7; D is uncertain. Trimming removed 2 bases from V and 2 bases from J, with 4 bases in between. The length of the CDR3 is 12 residues. The CDR3 DNA reads as TGTGCCAGCAGTTTATGGGCCTACGAGCAGTACTTC. Amino acid sequence: CASSLWAYEQYF.

The table lists this clonotype with a few counts. The gene calls are TRBV28 and TRBJ2-7; TRBD1 agrees at 10 bases. After removal of 7 bases from V and 6 bases from J, the junction contained 6 bases not matched to a gene. The CDR3 has 13 amino acids. The V gene's germline CDR1 is MDHEN and CDR2 SYDVKM. The CDR3 here is CASISGQGGEQYF. CDR3 sequence (DNA): TGTGCCAGCATCTCTGGACAGGGGGGCGAGCAGTACTTC.